A selection of T cell receptor beta chains follows, all from one sample in a study of blood T cell repertoires in COVID-19. Repertoires were generated with immunoSEQ multiplex PCR, while TCRdb's copy carries only in-frame clones and drops some. The sample lists 230,000 or so clones; about 80% were seen once. The sample taken for sequencing was PBMCs or T cells enriched from blood (not recorded which). These receptors were collected from a man over 45 who had recovered from COVID-19. Both conserved end residues are part of each CDR3. A D gene is named only where the DNA matches it firmly. Only some rows state a clone size, as once, few, many or a class for expanded clones.

d_call j_call clone_size v_call cdr3_nt cdr3_aa
TRBD1 TRBJ1-6 NA TRBV5-4 TGTGCCAGCAGCTTGAGGGGGCCTGATAATTCACCCCTCCACTTT CASSLRGPDNSPLHF
TRBD2 TRBJ2-1 NA TRBV9 TGTGCCAGCAGCGTAGTGCCTTCCGGGACTAGCGATATAAATGAGCAGTTCTTC CASSVVPSGTSDINEQFF
NA TRBJ2-3 once TRBV7-2 TGTGCCAGCCGTGTCTACGGGGGGCTAAGCACAGATACGCAGTATTTT CASRVYGGLSTDTQYF
TRBD1 TRBJ1-1 once TRBV23-1 TGCGCCAGCAGTCGAGTAAACCGGGGACAGCTCATGAACACTGAAGCTTTCTTT CASSRVNRGQLMNTEAFF
TRBD1 TRBJ1-6 NA TRBV27 TGTGCCAGCAGTGACAGGGCCCCAAGTGGTTCACCCCTCCACTTT CASSDRAPSGSPLHF
NA TRBJ2-5 NA TRBV11-2 TGTGCCAGCAGCTTAAGACACTTTGAAGAGACCCAGTACTTC CASSLRHFEETQYF
NA TRBJ2-7 NA TRBV7-9 TGTGCCAGCGTCGAGGGAGACGAGCAGTACTTC CASVEGDEQYF
TRBD1 TRBJ1-1 NA TRBV9 TGTGCCAGCAGCGTAGGACAGGGGGGAATGAACACTGAAGCTTTCTTT CASSVGQGGMNTEAFF
TRBD1 TRBJ1-2 NA TRBV7-2 TGTGCCAGCAGTTCCCCCCGTGCGACAGGGGGTTATGGCTACACCTTC CASSSPRATGGYGYTF
NA TRBJ2-2 NA TRBV10-3 TGTGCCATCAGTGAGCTCGGGGGGGAGCTGTTTTTT CAISELGGELFF
NA TRBJ1-4 NA TRBV2 TGTGCCAGCAGTGGACGGGGAGAAAAACTGTTTTTT CASSGRGEKLFF
NA TRBJ1-2 once TRBV6-2/TRBV6-3 TGTGCCAGCAGTTACGTACAGGACAATGGCTACACCTTC CASSYVQDNGYTF